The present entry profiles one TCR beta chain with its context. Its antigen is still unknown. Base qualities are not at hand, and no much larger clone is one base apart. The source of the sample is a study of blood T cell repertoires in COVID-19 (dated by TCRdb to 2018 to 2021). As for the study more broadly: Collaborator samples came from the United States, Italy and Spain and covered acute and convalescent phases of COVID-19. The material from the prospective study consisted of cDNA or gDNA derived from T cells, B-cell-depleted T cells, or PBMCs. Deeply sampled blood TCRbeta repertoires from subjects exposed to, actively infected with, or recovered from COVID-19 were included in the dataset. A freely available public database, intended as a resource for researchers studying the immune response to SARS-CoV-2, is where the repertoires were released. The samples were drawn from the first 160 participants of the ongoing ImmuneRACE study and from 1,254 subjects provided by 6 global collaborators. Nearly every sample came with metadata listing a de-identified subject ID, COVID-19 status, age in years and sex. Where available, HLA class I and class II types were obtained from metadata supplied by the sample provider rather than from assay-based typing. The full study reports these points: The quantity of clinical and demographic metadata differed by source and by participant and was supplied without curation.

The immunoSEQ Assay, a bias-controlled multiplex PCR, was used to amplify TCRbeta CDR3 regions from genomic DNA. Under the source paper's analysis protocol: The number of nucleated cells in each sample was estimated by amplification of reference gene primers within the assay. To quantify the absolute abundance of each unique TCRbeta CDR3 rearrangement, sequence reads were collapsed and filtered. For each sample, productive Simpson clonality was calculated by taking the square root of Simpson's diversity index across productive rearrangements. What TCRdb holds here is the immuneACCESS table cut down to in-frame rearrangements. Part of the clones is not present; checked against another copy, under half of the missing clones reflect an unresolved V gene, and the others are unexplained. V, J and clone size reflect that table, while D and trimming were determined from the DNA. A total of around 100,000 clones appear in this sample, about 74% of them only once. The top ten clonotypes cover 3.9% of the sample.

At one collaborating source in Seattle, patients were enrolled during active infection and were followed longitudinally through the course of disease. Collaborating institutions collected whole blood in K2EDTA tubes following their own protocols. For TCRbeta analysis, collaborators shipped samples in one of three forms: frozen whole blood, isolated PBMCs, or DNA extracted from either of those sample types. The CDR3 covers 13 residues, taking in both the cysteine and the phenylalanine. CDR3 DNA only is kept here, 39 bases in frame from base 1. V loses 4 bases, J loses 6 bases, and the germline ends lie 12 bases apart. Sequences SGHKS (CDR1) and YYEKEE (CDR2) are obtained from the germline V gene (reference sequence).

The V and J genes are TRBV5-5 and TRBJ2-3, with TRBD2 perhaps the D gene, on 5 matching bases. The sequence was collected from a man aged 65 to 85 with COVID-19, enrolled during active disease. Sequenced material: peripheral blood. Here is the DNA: TGTGCCAGCAGCCCCGGAGGTATGGATACGCAGTATTTT. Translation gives CASSPGGMDTQYF.